This TCR beta chain is from a study of CD8 T cells in ankylosing spondylitis. The CDR3 is 13 residues long. Germline V lookup: CDR1 SGHRS, CDR2 YFSETQ. V was trimmed by 6 bases and J by 4 bases, leaving 11 bases between them. Study-wide points: A motif in TCR beta, a set of eight highly homologous variants, appeared characteristic of ankylosing spondylitis blood.

As regards this clonotype: The antigen is undetermined.

TCRdb ran MiXCR on the 5' RACE reads and lists one entry per CDR3 protein. The sample includes some 700,000 distinct CDR3 sequences, roughly 19% of them seen just once. J is TRBJ2-1 and V is TRBV5-1, with a weak D call TRBD2 (5 bases). This TCR came from a male donor with ankylosing spondylitis. The sequencing sample was made of blood, either unsorted or a sorted T cell fraction (not recorded which). In DNA, the CDR3 is TGCGCCAGCAACCCCCCGGGGTACAATGAGCAGTTCTTC. It yields the protein CASNPPGYNEQFF.